The 13 T cell receptor beta chains below all came from one sample that was sequenced in a study of identical twins. TCRdb ran MiXCR on the 5' RACE reads and lists one entry per CDR3 protein. The table shows 690,000 or so distinct CDR3 sequences, with more than 6.5% occurring only once. This sample also belongs to another study, concerning yellow fever vaccine responses in identical twins.

Specimen: PBMCs. The origin of the receptors is a woman aged 18 to 35 in good health.

This clonotype has at least ten counts. The CDR3 region is CSVALTNYGYTF. The CDR3 DNA reads TGCAGCGTTGCTTTGACCAACTATGGCTACACCTTC. V gene TRBV29-1 combines with J gene TRBJ1-2; D gene uncertain. The CDR3 length is 12 residues. Germline loops: CDR1 SQVTM, CDR2 ANQGSEA. Trimming removed 4 bases at V and 2 bases at J, with 8 bases between.

Regarding this clonotype: This may stem from a read error, because a much larger clone lies one nucleotide away. The V and J genes are TRBV20-1 and TRBJ2-5, with D perhaps being TRBD1 or TRBD2 (6 bases each). This CDR3 has 14 amino acids. Trimming removed 0 bases at V and 7 bases at J, with 15 bases between. Germline CDR1 reads DFQATT; CDR2 reads SNEGSKA (reference sequence). CDR3 sequence reads: CSARDSGGGGTQYF. CDR3 bases: TGCAGTGCTAGAGACTCGGGCGGAGGGGGGACCCAGTACTTC.

Many counts were recorded for this clonotype. This chain links TRBV11-2 with TRBJ1-4; possibly TRBD1 for D (5 bases). Looked up from germline, CDR1 is SGHAT and CDR2 is FQNNGV. CDR3 length: 14 residues. The V end lost 5 bases, the J end lost 8 bases, and 15 bases lay between the germline ends. CDR3 DNA: TGTGCCAGCAGCCGGGGGTCTGGCATGGAAAAACTGTTTTTT. Amino acids: CASSRGSGMEKLFF. The complete variable domain, with remaining parts taken from reference TRBV11-2 and TRBJ1-4, reads EAGVAQSPRYKIIEKRQSVAFWCNPISGHATLYWYQQILGQGPKLLIQFQNNGVVDDSQLPKDRFSAERLKGVDSTLKIQPAKLEDSAVYLCASSRGSGMEKLFFGSGTQLSVL.

The chain couples TRBV21-1 to TRBJ2-5; the table's D call of TRBD1 was not tested on the DNA. TRBV21-1 is given as a pseudogene. The CDR3 consists of 16 residues. The CDR3 region has the DNA TGTGCCAGCAGCAAAGAAGACGGACAGGGACAAGAGACCCAGTACTTC. This sequence encodes CASSKEDGQGQETQYF.

This clonotype was picked up a small number of times. The chain is built from TRBV12-3 or TRBV12-4 and TRBJ1-5; no firm D call. The CDR3 runs to 15 residues. V shed 5 bases and J shed 0 bases, with 11 bases lying between them. For the CDR3, the DNA is TGTGCCAGCAGTAGCGGACGGATTAGCAATCAGCCCCAGCATTTT. This gives the protein CASSSGRISNQPQHF.

The V and J genes are TRBV20-1 and TRBJ2-7; 13 nucleotides match TRBD2. Trimming cost V 5 bases and J 6 bases; bases outside gene matches: 4. The CDR3 extends over 13 amino acids. Germline CDR1 reads DFQATT; CDR2 reads SNEGSKA (reference sequence). Here the CDR3 reads CSADRTSGGEQYF. The CDR3 nucleotides read TGCAGTGCTGATAGGACTAGCGGGGGCGAGCAGTACTTC.

The rearrangement links TRBV20-1 to TRBJ1-5; possible D gene TRBD1, 5 bases. Trimming took 0 bases from V and 2 from J, leaving 14 bases between them. This CDR3 is 16 amino acids long. Germline-derived CDR1 and CDR2 are DFQATT and SNEGSKA (reference sequence). The CDR3 sequence is CSARDIRGVGNQPQHF. In DNA form, the CDR3 reads TGCAGTGCTAGAGATATCCGGGGGGTTGGCAATCAGCCCCAGCATTTT.

This clonotype was detected many times. The junction differs from germline at one of its ends, possibly a read error. The CDR3 loop reads CASSLVGGYEQYF. The CDR3 nucleotides are TGCGCCAGCAGCTTGGTTGGGGGCTACGAGCAGTACTTC. The chain employs TRBV12-3 or TRBV12-4 and TRBJ2-7, with D perhaps matching TRBD1 or TRBD2 (5 bases each). The CDR3 is 13 residues long.

The V gene is TRBV4-3, the J gene TRBJ2-7; D is uncertain. V gave up 1 base and J gave up 3 bases, with 10 bases separating them. CDR1 LGHNA and CDR2 YSLEER come from the germline V gene. The CDR3 loop spans 14 amino acids. CDR3 loop: CASSQALLGYEQYF. DNA of the CDR3: TGCGCCAGCAGCCAAGCCTTACTGGGCTACGAGCAGTACTTC.

In this sample, this clonotype turned up many times. This chain connects TRBV15 to TRBJ2-1, with TRBD2 matching 8 bases. Germline CDR1 and CDR2: LNHNV and YYDKDF (reference sequence). The CDR3 runs 15 residues. V was clipped by 5 bases and J by 8 bases; unmatched bases: 11. The CDR3 DNA reads as TGTGCCACCAGCCAGACTAGCGAGGGATCGGATGAGCAGTTCTTC. Amino acid sequence: CATSQTSEGSDEQFF. The whole variable domain, remainder taken from reference TRBV15 and TRBJ2-1, is DAMVIQNPRYQVTQFGKPVTLSCSQTLNHNVMYWYQQKSSQAPKLLFHYYDKDFNNEADTPDNFQSRRPNTSFCFLDIRSPGLGDTAMYLCATSQTSEGSDEQFFGPGTRLTVL.

This clonotype was observed at least ten times. The V gene is TRBV9, the J gene TRBJ2-1; D may be TRBD2 (5 bases). CDR3 length: 13 residues. Germline CDR1 is SGDLS and CDR2 is YYNGEE. V was clipped by 3 bases and J by 5 bases, with 9 bases between them. The CDR3 region is CASSAGLDNEQFF. CDR3 nucleotides: TGTGCCAGCAGCGCCGGACTCGACAATGAGCAGTTCTTC.

This clonotype has at least ten counts. The chain uses TRBV20-1 and TRBJ2-1; the D gene is possibly TRBD1 (6 bases). Trimming took off 0 bases at V and 8 bases at J, with 14 bases between the two ends. Germline loops: CDR1 DFQATT, CDR2 SNEGSKA (reference sequence). There are 14 residues in the CDR3. The CDR3 nucleotides read TGCAGTGCTAGAGAGGGGGCCGGGGTCGATGAGCAGTTCTTC. This translates into CSAREGAGVDEQFF.

This clonotype was recorded a few times. V gene TRBV7-2 combines with J gene TRBJ1-5, with D unresolved. CDR3 length: 14 residues. V was trimmed by 2 bases and J by 0 bases, leaving 5 bases between them. Germline V lookup: CDR1 SGHTA, CDR2 FQGNSA. The CDR3 sequence is CASSLSPSNQPQHF. CDR3 in DNA: TGTGCCAGCAGCTTATCTCCTAGCAATCAGCCCCAGCATTTT.